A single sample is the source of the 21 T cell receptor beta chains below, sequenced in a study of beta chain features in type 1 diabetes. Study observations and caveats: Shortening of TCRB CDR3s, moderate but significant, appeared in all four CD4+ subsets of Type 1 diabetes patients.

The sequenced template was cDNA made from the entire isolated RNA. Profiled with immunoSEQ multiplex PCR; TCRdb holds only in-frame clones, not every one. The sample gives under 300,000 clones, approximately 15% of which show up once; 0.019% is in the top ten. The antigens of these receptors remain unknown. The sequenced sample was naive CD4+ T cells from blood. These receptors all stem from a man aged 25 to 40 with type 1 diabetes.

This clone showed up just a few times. The CDR3 bases are TGTGCCAGCAGTCGAGGGACATCTCCTTATGGCTACACCTTC. Its translation: CASSRGTSPYGYTF. The chain uses TRBV6-6 and TRBJ1-2; D possibly corresponds to TRBD1 (6 bases). This CDR3 has 14 residues. Trimming stripped 5 bases from V and 5 bases from J, with 15 bases between. In germline, CDR1 is MNHNY, CDR2 SVGAGI (reference sequence).

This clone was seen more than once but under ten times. The CDR3 sequence is CAWSNRQGQETQYF. In DNA, the CDR3 is TGTGCCTGGAGCAATCGACAGGGCCAAGAGACCCAGTACTTC. The chain recombines TRBV30 with TRBJ2-5; 7 bases match TRBD1. The V gene end was trimmed by 3 bases and the J gene end by 1 base; junction bases not matched to a gene: 5. CDR3 size: 14 residues. Germline-derived CDR1 and CDR2 are GTSNPN and SVGIG (reference sequence).

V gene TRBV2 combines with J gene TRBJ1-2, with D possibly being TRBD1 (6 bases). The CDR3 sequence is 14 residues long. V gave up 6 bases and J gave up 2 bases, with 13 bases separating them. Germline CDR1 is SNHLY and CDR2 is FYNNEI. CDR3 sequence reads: CASRIPGTNYGYTF. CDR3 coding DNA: TGTGCCAGCAGGATACCAGGGACAAACTATGGCTACACCTTC.

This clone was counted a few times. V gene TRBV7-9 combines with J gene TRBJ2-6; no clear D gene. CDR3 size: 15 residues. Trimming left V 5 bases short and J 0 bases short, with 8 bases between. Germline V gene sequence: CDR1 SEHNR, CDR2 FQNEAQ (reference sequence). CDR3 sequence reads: CASSPGHSGANVLTF. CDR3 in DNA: TGTGCCAGCAGCCCAGGTCACTCTGGGGCCAACGTCCTGACTTTC.

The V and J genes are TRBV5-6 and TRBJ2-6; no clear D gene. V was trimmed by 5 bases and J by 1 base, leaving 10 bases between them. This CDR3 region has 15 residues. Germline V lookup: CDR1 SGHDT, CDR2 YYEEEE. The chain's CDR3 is CASRRTVSGANVLTF. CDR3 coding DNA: TGTGCCAGCAGACGTACAGTTTCTGGGGCCAACGTCCTGACTTTC.

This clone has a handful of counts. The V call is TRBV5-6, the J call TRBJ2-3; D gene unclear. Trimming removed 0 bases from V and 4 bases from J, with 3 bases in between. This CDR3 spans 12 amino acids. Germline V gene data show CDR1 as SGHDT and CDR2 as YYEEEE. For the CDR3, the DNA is TGTGCCAGCAGCTTGGCCTCAGATACGCAGTATTTT. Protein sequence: CASSLASDTQYF.

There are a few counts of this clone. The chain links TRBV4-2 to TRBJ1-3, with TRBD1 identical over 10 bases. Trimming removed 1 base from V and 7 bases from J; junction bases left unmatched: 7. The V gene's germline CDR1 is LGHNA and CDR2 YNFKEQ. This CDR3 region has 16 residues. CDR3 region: CASSQAWGQGSNTIYF. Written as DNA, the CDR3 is TGTGCCAGCAGCCAAGCATGGGGACAGGGGAGTAACACCATATATTTT.

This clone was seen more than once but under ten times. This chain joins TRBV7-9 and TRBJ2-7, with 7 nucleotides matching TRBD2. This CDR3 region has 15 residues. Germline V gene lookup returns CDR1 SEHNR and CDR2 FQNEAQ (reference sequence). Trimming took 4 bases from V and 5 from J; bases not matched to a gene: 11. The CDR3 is CASSYRGSGGDEQYF. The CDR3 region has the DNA TGTGCCAGCAGCTACCGCGGGAGTGGCGGAGACGAGCAGTACTTC.

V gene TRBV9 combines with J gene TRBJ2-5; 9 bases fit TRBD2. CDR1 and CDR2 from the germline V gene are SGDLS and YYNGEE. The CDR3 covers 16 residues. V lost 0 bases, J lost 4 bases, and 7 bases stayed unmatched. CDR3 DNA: TGTGCCAGCAGCGTAGCGGCGGGAGGGCCGGGAGAGACCCAGTACTTC. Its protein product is CASSVAAGGPGETQYF.

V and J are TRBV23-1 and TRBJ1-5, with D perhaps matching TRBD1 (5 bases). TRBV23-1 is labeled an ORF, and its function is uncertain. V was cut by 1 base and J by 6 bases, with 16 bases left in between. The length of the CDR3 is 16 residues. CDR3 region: CASSQCGRQGCQPQHF. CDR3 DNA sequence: TGCGCCAGCAGTCAATGTGGGCGTCAGGGATGTCAGCCCCAGCATTTT.

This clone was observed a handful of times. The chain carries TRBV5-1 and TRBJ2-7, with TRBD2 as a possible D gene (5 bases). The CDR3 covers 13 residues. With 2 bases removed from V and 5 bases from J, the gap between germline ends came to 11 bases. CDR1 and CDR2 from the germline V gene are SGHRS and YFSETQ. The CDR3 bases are TGCGCCAGCAGCTTCAGGAACGGGGACGAGCAGTACTTC. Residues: CASSFRNGDEQYF.

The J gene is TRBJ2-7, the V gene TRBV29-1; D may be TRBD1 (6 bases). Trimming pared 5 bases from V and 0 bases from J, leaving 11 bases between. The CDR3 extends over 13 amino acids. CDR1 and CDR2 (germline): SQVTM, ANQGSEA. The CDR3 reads CSVSRDTSYEQYF. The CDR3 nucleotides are TGCAGCGTTTCACGGGACACCTCCTACGAGCAGTACTTC.

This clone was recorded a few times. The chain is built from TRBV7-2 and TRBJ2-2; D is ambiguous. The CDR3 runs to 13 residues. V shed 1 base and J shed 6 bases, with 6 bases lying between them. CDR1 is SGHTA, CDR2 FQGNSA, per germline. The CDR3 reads CASSLDYAGELFF. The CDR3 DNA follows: TGTGCCAGCAGCTTAGACTACGCCGGGGAGCTGTTTTTT.

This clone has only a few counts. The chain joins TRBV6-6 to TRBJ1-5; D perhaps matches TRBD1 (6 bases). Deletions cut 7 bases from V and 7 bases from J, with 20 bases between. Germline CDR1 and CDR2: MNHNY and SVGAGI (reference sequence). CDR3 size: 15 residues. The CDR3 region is CASTPSRGDSQPQHF. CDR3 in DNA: TGTGCCAGCACCCCCTCCAGGGGTGATAGCCAGCCCCAGCATTTT.

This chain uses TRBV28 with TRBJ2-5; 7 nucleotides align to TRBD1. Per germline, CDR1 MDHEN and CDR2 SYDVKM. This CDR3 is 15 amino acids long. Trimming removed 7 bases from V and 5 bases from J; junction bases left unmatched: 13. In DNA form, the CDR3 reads TGTGCCAGCAACACCCCGGGACAGCCAGGGGAGACCCAGTACTTC. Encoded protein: CASNTPGQPGETQYF.

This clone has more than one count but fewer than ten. CDR3 in amino acids: CASSQGLAGGPGTGELFF. For the CDR3, the DNA is TGTGCCAGCAGCCAAGGACTAGCGGGGGGGCCGGGCACCGGGGAGCTGTTTTTT. V usage is TRBV4-2 and J usage is TRBJ2-2, with 14 nucleotides matching TRBD2. V trimming: 1 base; J trimming: 4 bases; junction bases outside the gene matches: 5. Germline values: CDR1 LGHNA, CDR2 YNFKEQ. CDR3 length: 18 residues.

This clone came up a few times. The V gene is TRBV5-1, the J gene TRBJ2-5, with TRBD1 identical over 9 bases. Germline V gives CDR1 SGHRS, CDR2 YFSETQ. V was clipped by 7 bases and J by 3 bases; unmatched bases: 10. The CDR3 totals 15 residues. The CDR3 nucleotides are TGCGCCAGCGGCCCCGGGGACAGGGACGAAGAGACCCAGTACTTC. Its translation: CASGPGDRDEETQYF.

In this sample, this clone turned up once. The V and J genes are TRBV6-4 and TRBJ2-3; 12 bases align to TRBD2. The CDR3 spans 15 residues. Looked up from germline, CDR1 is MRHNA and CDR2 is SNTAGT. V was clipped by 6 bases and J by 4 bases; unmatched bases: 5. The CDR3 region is CASSRLAGAPDTQYF. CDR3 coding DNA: TGTGCCAGCAGCCGACTAGCGGGAGCCCCAGATACGCAGTATTTT.

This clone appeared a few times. The CDR3 reads CASSFTSGSSTDTQYF. Written as DNA, the CDR3 is TGTGCCAGCAGCTTCACGTCCGGGAGCAGCACAGATACGCAGTATTTT. The chain recombines TRBV11-2 with TRBJ2-3; tentatively, D is TRBD2 (6 bases). V was pared by 3 bases and J by 0 bases, with 13 bases between. From germline, CDR1 is SGHAT and CDR2 FQNNGV. There are 16 residues in the CDR3.

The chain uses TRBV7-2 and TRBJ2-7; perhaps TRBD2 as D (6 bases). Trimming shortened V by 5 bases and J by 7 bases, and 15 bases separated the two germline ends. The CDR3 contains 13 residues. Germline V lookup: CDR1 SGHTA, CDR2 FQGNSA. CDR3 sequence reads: CASSPPGLREQYF. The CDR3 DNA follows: TGTGCCAGCAGCCCCCCGGGACTCCGGGAGCAGTACTTC.

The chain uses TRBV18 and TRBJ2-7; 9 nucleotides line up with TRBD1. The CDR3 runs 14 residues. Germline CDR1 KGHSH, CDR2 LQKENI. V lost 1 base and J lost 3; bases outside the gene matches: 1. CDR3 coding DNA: TGTGCCAGCTCACCACGACAGGGGGTCTACGAGCAGTACTTC. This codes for CASSPRQGVYEQYF.